The sequence of this T cell receptor (beta chain) was determined in a study of metastatic and nonmetastatic thyroid tumors. Study information: The study looked at repertoires side by side in blood and in tumor or nodule tissue from malignant and benign thyroid patients.

TCRdb reprocessed the PCR reads via MiXCR. This sample has tens of thousands of clones, with nearly 25% found just once. Each patient came to thyroid surgery without any prior treatment (of any kind). The study, taken as a whole, reports: Significantly higher TCR beta diversity was reportedly seen in malignant thyroid tumors than benign nodules, in blood and tumor.

This clone occurred a few times. Its antigen is not known. The CDR3 sequence is 13 residues long. The J segment lost 2 bases and the V segment lost 10 bases, leaving 5 bases of the junction unmatched. Germline assignment: CDR1 MNHEY and CDR2 SVGEGT. The V gene is TRBV6-2 or TRBV6-3, the J gene TRBJ1-2; 9 bases match TRBD1. This sequence was found in a female donor with papillary thyroid cancer or a benign thyroid nodule (not recorded which). Some clones in this sample may be carry-over from other donors' samples. Material for sequencing was tumor tissue. The CDR3 DNA reads as TGTGCCATCGGGGACAGGGTGAACTATGGCTACACCTTC. Amino acid sequence: CAIGDRVNYGYTF.